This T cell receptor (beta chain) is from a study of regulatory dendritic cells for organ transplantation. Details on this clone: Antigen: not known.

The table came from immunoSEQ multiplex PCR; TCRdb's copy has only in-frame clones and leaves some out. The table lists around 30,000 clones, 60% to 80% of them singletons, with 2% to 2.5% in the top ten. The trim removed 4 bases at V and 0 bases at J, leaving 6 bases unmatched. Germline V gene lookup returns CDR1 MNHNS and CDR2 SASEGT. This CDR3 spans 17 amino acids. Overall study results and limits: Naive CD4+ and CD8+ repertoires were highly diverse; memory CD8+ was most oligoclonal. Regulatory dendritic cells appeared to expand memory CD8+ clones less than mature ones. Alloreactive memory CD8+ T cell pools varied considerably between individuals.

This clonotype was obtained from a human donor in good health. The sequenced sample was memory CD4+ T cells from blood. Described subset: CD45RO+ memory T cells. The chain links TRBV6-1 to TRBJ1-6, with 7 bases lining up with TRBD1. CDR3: CASSGDREGSYNSPLHF. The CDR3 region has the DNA TGTGCCAGCAGTGGAGACAGGGAGGGCTCCTATAATTCACCCCTCCACTTT.